This entry lists 15 T cell receptor beta chains sequenced from one sample in a study of spatial heterogeneity in lung cancer. Indicated time point: sample taken at primary tumor resection. TCRdb reanalysed the 5' RACE reads using MiXCR and keeps one entry per CDR3 protein. The sample has 10,000 to 15,000 distinct CDR3 sequences; 3% to 4.5% are singletons. Here the sequenced sample was PBMCs, taken at surgery. These receptors were collected from a male donor with early-stage non-small cell lung cancer.

This clonotype was seen repeatedly, ten times or more. V gene TRBV7-2 combines with J gene TRBJ2-7, with a weak D call TRBD1 (6 bases). The germline V gene encodes CDR1 SGHTA and CDR2 FQGNSA. This CDR3 has 14 amino acids. V lost 5 bases to trimming and J lost 3 bases, with 14 bases between them. The CDR3: CASSLTRGNYEQYF. The CDR3 DNA reads as TGTGCCAGCAGCCTGACAAGGGGGAACTACGAGCAGTACTTC.

About this clonotype itself: This may come from a read error, since a much larger clone is one base off. V gene TRBV20-1 combines with J gene TRBJ1-1; D gene ambiguous. Germline V gene data show CDR1 as DFQATT and CDR2 as SNEGSKA (reference sequence). This CDR3 contains 11 residues. The CDR3 loop reads CGAGRGTEAFF. CDR3 DNA: TGCGGTGCGGGTAGAGGTACTGAAGCTTTCTTT.

This clonotype has ten or more counts. This chain joins TRBV20-1 and TRBJ2-2; no firm D call. Germline V gives CDR1 DFQATT, CDR2 SNEGSKA (reference sequence). The length of the CDR3 is 14 residues. Trimming removed 2 bases from V and 4 bases from J, with 11 bases in between. The CDR3: CSARPPRPTGELFF. CDR3 sequence (DNA): TGCAGTGCTAGACCCCCCAGGCCCACCGGGGAGCTGTTTTTT.

This clonotype was seen at least ten times. V gene TRBV11-2 combines with J gene TRBJ2-1, with no clear D. The CDR3 covers 11 residues. CDR1 is SGHAT and CDR2 is FQNNGV in the germline V gene. The V and J ends lost 2 bases and 6 bases respectively, with 2 bases between them. CDR3 coding DNA: TGTGCCAGCAGCTTATCCAATGAGCAGTTCTTC. Protein: CASSLSNEQFF.

This clonotype has more than one count but fewer than ten. The chain employs TRBV28 and TRBJ2-2; TRBD1 is a possible D gene (6 bases). The CDR3 loop spans 13 amino acids. With 11 bases removed from V and 4 bases from J, the gap between germline ends came to 14 bases. The germline V gene encodes CDR1 MDHEN and CDR2 SYDVKM. CDR3 DNA sequence: TGTGCCGTCCCACTAGGGGGCACCGGGGAGCTGTTTTTT. Translating it yields CAVPLGGTGELFF.

This clonotype was seen repeatedly, ten times or more. The J gene is TRBJ2-7, the V gene TRBV6-2 or TRBV6-3; TRBD2 aligns across 14 bases. The germline gives CDR1 MNHEY, CDR2 SVGEGT. The CDR3 totals 16 residues. Trimming cost V 6 bases and J 3 bases; bases outside gene matches: 7. DNA for the CDR3: TGTGCCAGCAGAAAATATGGGACTAGCGGGAGCTACGAGCAGTACTTC. This encodes CASRKYGTSGSYEQYF.

This clonotype occurred many times. The chain is built from TRBV2 and TRBJ2-3; no clear D. V shed 6 bases and J shed 6 bases, with 10 bases lying between them. The CDR3 totals 12 residues. CDR1 is SNHLY and CDR2 is FYNNEI in the germline V gene. The CDR3 here is CASSLGVDTQYF. CDR3 sequence (DNA): TGTGCCAGCAGCCTTGGAGTGGATACGCAGTATTTT.

This clonotype was picked up many times. This chain connects TRBV5-5 to TRBJ1-2, with 7 bases matching TRBD1. V dropped 3 bases and J dropped 4; count of bases not matched to a gene: 15. This CDR3 spans 17 amino acids. Germline loops: CDR1 SGHKS, CDR2 YYEKEE (reference sequence). As DNA, the CDR3 is TGTGCCAGCAGCTCGAGCTCCCGATTGACAGGGAGCTATGGCTACACCTTC. Translated, it gives CASSSSSRLTGSYGYTF. Using reference TRBV5-5 and TRBJ1-2 for the parts outside the CDR3, the full variable domain is DAGVTQSPTHLIKTRGQQVTLRCSPISGHKSVSWYQQVLGQGPQFIFQYYEKEERGRGNFPDRFSARQFPNYSSELNVNALLLGDSALYLCASSSSSRLTGSYGYTFGSGTRLTVV.

At least ten counts were recorded for this clonotype. This chain joins TRBV25-1 and TRBJ2-1; 11 nucleotides match TRBD1. The V gene end was trimmed by 6 bases and the J gene end by 7 bases; junction bases not matched to a gene: 8. The CDR3 has 15 amino acids. Germline V CDR1 and CDR2: MGHDK, SYGVNS. Written as DNA, the CDR3 is TGTGCCAGCAGCCACCGCCGGGACAGGGGGAATGAGCAGTTCTTC. Encoded protein: CASSHRRDRGNEQFF.

This chain uses TRBV5-5 with TRBJ1-1; D ambiguous. The CDR3 is 12 amino acids. Germline CDR1 and CDR2: SGHKS and YYEKEE (reference sequence). Trimming took off 4 bases at V and 4 bases at J, with 8 bases between the two ends. CDR3 protein: CASSHTLTEAFF. DNA for the CDR3: TGTGCCAGCAGCCACACCCTCACTGAAGCTTTCTTT.

This clonotype was counted at least ten times. The chain combines TRBV4-3 with TRBJ2-7; the D is unclear. The CDR3 totals 13 residues. Germline V gene sequence: CDR1 LGHNA, CDR2 YSLEER. V was shortened by 0 bases and J by 5 bases, with 8 bases between the two germline ends. This CDR3 is CASSQDFEDEQYF. The CDR3 nucleotides read TGCGCCAGCAGCCAAGATTTCGAGGACGAGCAGTACTTC.

The V gene is TRBV23-1, the J gene TRBJ2-5; unclear D gene. TRBV23-1 is an ORF, with its function uncertain. V was cut by 7 bases and J by 2 bases, with 11 bases left in between. This CDR3 is built from 13 residues. Written as DNA, the CDR3 is TGCGCCAGCAACGGCATCCGACAAGAGACCCAGTACTTC. Translation: CASNGIRQETQYF.

This clonotype showed up many times. This chain joins TRBV28 and TRBJ2-7; D is unclear. V lost 4 bases to trimming and J lost 2 bases, with 21 bases between them. Germline V gives CDR1 MDHEN, CDR2 SYDVKM. The CDR3 loop spans 17 amino acids. CDR3 bases: TGTGCCAGCAGTTCCCCAGGCTCGGTACAACGCCCCTACGAGCAGTACTTC. Its translation is CASSSPGSVQRPYEQYF.

V and J are TRBV6-2 or TRBV6-3 and TRBJ2-3; no clear D. Between the trimmed V and J ends, which lost 1 base and 2 bases, there was a span of 1 base. Per the germline V gene, CDR1 is MNHEY and CDR2 is SVGEGT. The CDR3 loop spans 12 amino acids. In nucleotides, the CDR3 is TGTGCCAGCAGTTACTTCACAGATACGCAGTATTTT. Its protein is CASSYFTDTQYF.

This clonotype came up a few times. The V and J genes are TRBV28 and TRBJ1-5; 7 bases are a match to TRBD1. Germline lookup yields CDR1 MDHEN and CDR2 SYDVKM. CDR3 length: 13 amino acids. Trimming cost V 8 bases and J 4 bases; bases outside gene matches: 5. CDR3 region: CASGRDSNQPQHF. CDR3 sequence (DNA): TGTGCCAGCGGTCGGGACAGTAATCAGCCCCAGCATTTT.